This record looks at one T cell receptor beta chain sequence and its context. Its antigen is unknown. One base away lies a much larger clone, so this may be a sequencing read error. These data belong to a study of glioma-infiltrating T cells. General study results and limits: Very few CDR3 sequences were shared between tissue and blood. Tissue-blood divergence was below expectation in non-neoplastic patients, above in gliomas.

The iRepertoire nested amplicon-rescue multiplex PCR amplified TCR alpha and beta CDR3s from RNA. One-step reverse transcription and amplification started from roughly 100-400 ng of tissue mRNA or PBMC total RNA. TCRdb independently ran MiXCR on the multiplex PCR reads; one entry per CDR3 protein. Here the sample spans about 89,000 distinct CDR3 sequences, roughly 23% being singletons. Germline V lookup: CDR1 KGHSH, CDR2 LQKENI. This CDR3 has 14 residues. The receptor's source is a human donor with low-grade glioma or glioblastoma, undergoing nonglioma brain surgery, or in good health (not recorded which). Sequenced input: glioma tissue, nonneoplastic brain tissue, or PBMCs (not recorded which). The V call is TRBV18, the J call TRBJ2-1, with D perhaps TRBD2 (6 bases). This CDR3 reads CASPPTAGYNEQFF. Here the CDR3 DNA reads TGTGCCAGCCCACCGACAGCGGGCTACAATGAGCAGTTCTTC. Looking up the rest from reference TRBV18 and TRBJ2-1 gives the full variable domain: NAGVMQNPRHLVRRRGQEARLRCSPMKGHSHVYWYRQLPEEGLKFMVYLQKENIIDESGMPKERFSAEFPKEGPSILRIQQVVRGDSAAYFCASPPTAGYNEQFFGPGTRLTVL.